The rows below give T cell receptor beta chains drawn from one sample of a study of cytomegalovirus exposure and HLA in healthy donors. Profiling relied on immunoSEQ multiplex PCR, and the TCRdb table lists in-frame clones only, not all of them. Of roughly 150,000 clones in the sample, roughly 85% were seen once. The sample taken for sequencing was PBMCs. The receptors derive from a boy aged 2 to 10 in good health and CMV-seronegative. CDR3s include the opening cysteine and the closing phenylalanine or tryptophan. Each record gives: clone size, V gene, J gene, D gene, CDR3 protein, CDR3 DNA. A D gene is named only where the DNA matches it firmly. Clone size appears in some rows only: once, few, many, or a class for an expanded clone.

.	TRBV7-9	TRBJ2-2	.	CASSLAWTPNTGELFF	TGTGCCAGCAGCTTAGCATGGACTCCGAACACCGGGGAGCTGTTTTTT
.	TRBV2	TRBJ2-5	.	CASSESLPGWDQETQYF	TGTGCCAGCAGTGAATCTCTTCCGGGGTGGGACCAAGAGACCCAGTACTTC
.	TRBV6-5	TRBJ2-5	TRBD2	CASSSWMTSEETQYF	TGTGCCAGCAGTTCCTGGATGACTAGCGAAGAGACCCAGTACTTC
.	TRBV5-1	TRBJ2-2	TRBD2	CASSLGLAGAGELFF	TGCGCCAGCAGCTTGGGACTAGCGGGGGCCGGGGAGCTGTTTTTT
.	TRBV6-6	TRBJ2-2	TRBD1	CASSPRTGGRTGELFF	TGTGCCAGCAGTCCGCGGACAGGGGGCAGAACCGGGGAGCTGTTTTTT
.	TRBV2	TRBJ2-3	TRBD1	CASSGRQGPDTQYF	TGTGCCAGCAGTGGGAGACAGGGGCCAGATACGCAGTATTTT
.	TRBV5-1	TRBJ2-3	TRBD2	CASSGSSGRSGTDTQYF	TGCGCCAGCAGCGGATCTAGCGGGAGGTCGGGCACAGATACGCAGTATTTT
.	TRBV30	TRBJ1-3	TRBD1	CASGQPNGNTIYF	TGTGCCTCGGGACAGCCAAATGGAAACACCATATATTTT
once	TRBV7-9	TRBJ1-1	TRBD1	CSSSLFRQGPEAFF	TGTTCCAGCAGCTTATTTCGACAGGGGCCTGAAGCTTTCTTT
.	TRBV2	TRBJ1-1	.	CASSFNRDNTEAFF	TGTGCCAGCAGCTTTAACAGGGATAACACTGAAGCTTTCTTT
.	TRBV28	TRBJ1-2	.	CASRTRPDGYTF	TGTGCCAGCCGGACTCGCCCCGATGGCTACACCTTC
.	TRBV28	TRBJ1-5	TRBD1	CASTRQGASQPQHF	TGTGCCAGCACCCGACAGGGGGCTTCTCAGCCCCAGCATTTT
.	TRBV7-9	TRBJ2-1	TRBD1	CASSPQQGEWPNEQFF	TGTGCCAGCAGCCCCCAACAGGGGGAGTGGCCCAATGAGCAGTTCTTC
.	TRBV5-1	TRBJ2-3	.	CASSLEAVTSTDTQYF	TGCGCCAGCAGCTTGGAGGCGGTGACTAGCACAGATACGCAGTATTTT
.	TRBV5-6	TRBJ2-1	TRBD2	CASSLEREAGFNEQFF	TGTGCCAGCAGCTTGGAGAGGGAAGCGGGATTTAATGAGCAGTTCTTC
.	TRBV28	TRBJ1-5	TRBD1	CASRLTGGKTQPQHF	TGTGCCAGCAGACTTACAGGGGGGAAAACTCAGCCCCAGCATTTT
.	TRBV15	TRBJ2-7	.	CATSRAKGGPIRYEQYF	TGTGCCACCAGCAGAGCCAAAGGGGGACCCATCCGCTACGAGCAGTACTTC
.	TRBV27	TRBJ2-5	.	CASRGGTETQYF	TGTGCCAGCAGGGGGGGAACGGAGACCCAGTACTTC
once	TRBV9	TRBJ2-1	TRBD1	CASSPRTGYNEQFF	TGTGCCAGCAGCCCCCGGACAGGGTACAATGAGCAGTTCTTC